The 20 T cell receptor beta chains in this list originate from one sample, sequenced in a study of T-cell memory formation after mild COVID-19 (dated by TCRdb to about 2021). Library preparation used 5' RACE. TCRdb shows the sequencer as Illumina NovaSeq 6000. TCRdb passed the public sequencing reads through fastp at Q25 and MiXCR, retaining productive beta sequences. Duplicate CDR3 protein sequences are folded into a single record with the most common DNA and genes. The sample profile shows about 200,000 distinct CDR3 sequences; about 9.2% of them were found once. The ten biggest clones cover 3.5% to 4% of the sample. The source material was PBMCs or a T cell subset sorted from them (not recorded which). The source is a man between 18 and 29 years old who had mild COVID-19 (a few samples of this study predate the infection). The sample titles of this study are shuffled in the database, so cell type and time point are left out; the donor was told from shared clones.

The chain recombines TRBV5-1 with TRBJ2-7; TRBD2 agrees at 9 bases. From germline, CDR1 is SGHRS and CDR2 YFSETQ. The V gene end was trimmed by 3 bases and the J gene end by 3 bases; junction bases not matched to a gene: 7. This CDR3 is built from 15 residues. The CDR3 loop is CASSSRTSASYEQYF. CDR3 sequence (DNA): TGCGCCAGCAGCTCCCGGACTAGCGCCAGCTACGAGCAGTACTTC.

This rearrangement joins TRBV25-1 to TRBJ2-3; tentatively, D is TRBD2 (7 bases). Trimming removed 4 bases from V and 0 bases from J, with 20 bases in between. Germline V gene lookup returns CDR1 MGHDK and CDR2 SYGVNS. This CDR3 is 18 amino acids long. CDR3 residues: CASSAYKQGGLSTDTQYF. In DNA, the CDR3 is TGTGCCAGCAGTGCGTACAAGCAAGGGGGACTAAGCACAGATACGCAGTATTTT.

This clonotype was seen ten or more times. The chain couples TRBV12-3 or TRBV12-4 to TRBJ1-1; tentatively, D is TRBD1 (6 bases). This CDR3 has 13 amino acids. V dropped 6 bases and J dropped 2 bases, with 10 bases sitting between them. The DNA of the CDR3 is TGTGCCAGCAGCCGGACAGTTAACACTGAAGCTTTCTTT. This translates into CASSRTVNTEAFF.

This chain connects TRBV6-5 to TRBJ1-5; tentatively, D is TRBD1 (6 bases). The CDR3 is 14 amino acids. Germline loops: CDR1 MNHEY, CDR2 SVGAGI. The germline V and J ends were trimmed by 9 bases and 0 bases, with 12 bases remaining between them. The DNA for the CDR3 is TGTGCCAGTGGAACAGGGAGTAGCAATCAGCCCCAGCATTTT. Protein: CASGTGSSNQPQHF.

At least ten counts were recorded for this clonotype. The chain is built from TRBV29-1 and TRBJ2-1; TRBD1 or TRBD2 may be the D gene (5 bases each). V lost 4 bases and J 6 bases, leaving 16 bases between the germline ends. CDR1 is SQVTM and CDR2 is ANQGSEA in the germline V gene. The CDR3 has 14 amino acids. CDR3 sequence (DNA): TGCAGCGTTGTTTGGCAGGGCGGACTCAATGAGCAGTTCTTC. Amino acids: CSVVWQGGLNEQFF.

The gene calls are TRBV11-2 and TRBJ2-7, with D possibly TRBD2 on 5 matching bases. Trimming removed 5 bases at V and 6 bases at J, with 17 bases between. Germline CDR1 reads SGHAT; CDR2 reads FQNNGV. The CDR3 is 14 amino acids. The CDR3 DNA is TGTGCCAGCAGCCTAACTGACCAGAGGGCCGAGCAGTACTTC. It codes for CASSLTDQRAEQYF.

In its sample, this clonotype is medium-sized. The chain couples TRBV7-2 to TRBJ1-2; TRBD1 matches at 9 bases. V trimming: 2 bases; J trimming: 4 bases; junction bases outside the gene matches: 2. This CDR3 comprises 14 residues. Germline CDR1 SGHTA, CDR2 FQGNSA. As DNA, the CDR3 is TGTGCCAGCAGCTTACCGACAGGGGGCTATGGCTACACCTTC. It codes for CASSLPTGGYGYTF.

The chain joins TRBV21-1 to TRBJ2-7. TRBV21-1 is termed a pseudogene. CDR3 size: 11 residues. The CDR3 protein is CASGFRLEQYV. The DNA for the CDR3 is TGTGCCAGCGGCTTCCGGCTCGAGCAGTACGTC.

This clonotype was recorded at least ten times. The CDR3 sequence: CASSLGGGGPWKTQYF. CDR3 nucleotide sequence: TGTGCCAGCAGCTTAGGAGGTGGGGGCCCGTGGAAGACCCAGTACTTC. This chain connects TRBV7-2 to TRBJ2-5; maybe TRBD1 (6 bases). The germline CDR1 and CDR2 sequences are SGHTA and FQGNSA. Trimming took 1 base from V and 6 from J, leaving 18 bases between them. The CDR3 totals 16 residues.

The CDR3 protein is CASSIQGNQPQHF. DNA of the CDR3: TGTGCCAGCAGTATACAGGGAAATCAGCCCCAGCATTTT. The V and J genes are TRBV11-1 and TRBJ1-5, with D perhaps TRBD1 (6 bases). CDR1 SGHAT and CDR2 FQDESV come from the germline V gene (reference sequence). The V and J ends lost 6 bases and 4 bases respectively, with 10 bases between them. The CDR3 sequence is 13 residues long.

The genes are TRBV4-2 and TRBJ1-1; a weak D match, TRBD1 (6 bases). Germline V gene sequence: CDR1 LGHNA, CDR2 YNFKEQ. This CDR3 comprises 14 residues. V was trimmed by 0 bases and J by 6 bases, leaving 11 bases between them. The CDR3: CASSQDNRDPEAFF. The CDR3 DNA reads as TGTGCCAGCAGCCAAGATAACAGGGACCCTGAAGCTTTCTTT.

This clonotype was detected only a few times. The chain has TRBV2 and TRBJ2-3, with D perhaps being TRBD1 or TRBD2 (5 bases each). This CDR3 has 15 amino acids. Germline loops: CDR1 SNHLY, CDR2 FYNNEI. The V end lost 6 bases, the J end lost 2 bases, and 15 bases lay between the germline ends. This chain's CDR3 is CASSRSGLLTDTQYF. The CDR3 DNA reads TGTGCCAGCAGCCGGTCGGGGCTTCTCACAGATACGCAGTATTTT.

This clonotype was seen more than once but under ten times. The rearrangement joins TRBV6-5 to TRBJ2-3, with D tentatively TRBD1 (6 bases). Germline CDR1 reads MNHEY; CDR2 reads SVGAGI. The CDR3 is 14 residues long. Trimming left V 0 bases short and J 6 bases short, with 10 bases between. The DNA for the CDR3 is TGTGCCAGCAGTTACTCTTGGGGGCGCGATACGCAGTATTTT. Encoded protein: CASSYSWGRDTQYF.

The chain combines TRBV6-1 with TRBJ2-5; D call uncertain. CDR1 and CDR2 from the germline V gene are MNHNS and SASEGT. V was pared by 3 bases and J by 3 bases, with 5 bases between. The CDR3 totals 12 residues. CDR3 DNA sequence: TGTGCCAGCAGTGAGACCGAAGAGACCCAGTACTTC. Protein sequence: CASSETEETQYF.

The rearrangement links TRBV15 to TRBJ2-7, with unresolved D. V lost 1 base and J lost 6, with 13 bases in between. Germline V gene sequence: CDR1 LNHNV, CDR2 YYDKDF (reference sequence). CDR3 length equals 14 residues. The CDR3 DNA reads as TGTGCCACCAGCAGAGCTTATGAGGAAAGCGAGCAGTACGTC. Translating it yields CATSRAYEESEQYV.

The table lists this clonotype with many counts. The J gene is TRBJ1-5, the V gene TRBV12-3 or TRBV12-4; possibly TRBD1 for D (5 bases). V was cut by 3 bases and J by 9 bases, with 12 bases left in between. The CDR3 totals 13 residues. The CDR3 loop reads CASSLSGLGPQHF. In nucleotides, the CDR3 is TGTGCCAGCAGTTTGTCAGGGCTAGGGCCCCAGCATTTT.

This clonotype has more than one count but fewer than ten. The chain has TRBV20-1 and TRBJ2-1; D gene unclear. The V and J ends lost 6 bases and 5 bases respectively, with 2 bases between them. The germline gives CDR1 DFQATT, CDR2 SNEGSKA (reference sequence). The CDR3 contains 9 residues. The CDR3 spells CSANNEQFF. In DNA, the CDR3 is TGCAGTGCCAACAATGAGCAGTTCTTC.

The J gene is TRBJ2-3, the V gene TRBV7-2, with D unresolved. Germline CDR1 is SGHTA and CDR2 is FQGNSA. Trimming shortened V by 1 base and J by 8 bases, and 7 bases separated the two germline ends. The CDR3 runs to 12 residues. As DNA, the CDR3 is TGTGCCAGCAGCTTAGAAGTACCTACGCAGTATTTT. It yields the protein CASSLEVPTQYF.

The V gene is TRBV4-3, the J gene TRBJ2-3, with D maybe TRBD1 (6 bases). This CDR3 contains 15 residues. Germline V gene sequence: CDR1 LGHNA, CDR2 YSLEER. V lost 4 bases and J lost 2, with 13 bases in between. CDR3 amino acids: CASSPWTENTDTQYF. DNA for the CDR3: TGCGCCAGCAGCCCTTGGACAGAAAACACAGATACGCAGTATTTT.

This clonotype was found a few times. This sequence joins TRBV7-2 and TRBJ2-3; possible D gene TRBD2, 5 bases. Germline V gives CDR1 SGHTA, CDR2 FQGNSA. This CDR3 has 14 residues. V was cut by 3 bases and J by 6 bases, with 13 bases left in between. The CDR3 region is CASSFRPRGDTQYF. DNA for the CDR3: TGTGCCAGCAGCTTTCGACCCCGCGGGGATACGCAGTATTTT.